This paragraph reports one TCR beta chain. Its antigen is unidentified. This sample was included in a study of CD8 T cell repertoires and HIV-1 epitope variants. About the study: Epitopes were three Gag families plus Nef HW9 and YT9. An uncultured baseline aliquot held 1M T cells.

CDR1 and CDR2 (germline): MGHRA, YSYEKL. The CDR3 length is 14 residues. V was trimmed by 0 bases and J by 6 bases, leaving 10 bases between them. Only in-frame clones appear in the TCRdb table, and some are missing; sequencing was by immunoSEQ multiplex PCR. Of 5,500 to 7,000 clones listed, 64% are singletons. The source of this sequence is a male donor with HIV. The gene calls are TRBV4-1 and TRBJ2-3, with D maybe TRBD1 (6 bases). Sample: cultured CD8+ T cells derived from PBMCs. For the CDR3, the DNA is TGCGCCAGCAGCCAAGATGTGGGGGCTGATACGCAGTATTTT. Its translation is CASSQDVGADTQYF.